This T cell receptor (beta chain) was captured by sequencing in a study of T cells in Graves' hyperthyroidism and ophthalmopathy (dated 2019 in TCRdb). Turning to the overall study: Peripheral blood samples were taken at initial diagnosis, before any treatment was given. Prospective prediction of ophthalmopathy was tested in an independent validation cohort of about 19 hyperthyroidism patients and 15 to 17 patients who later progressed to ophthalmopathy. To identify TCR V-J signatures that set the groups apart, the researchers used a discovery cohort of approximately 98 patients, made up of about 44 with Graves' ophthalmopathy and around 58 with stable Graves' hyperthyroidism. Once sampling was done, hyperthyroidism patients were given methimazole at a starting dose of 30 mg daily, whereas ophthalmopathy patients were given high-dose intravenous methylprednisolone. In addition, the study compared T-cell repertoires in thyroid tissue and in blood from roughly six Graves' hyperthyroidism patients. The paper describes TCR Vbeta CDR3 sequencing of 135 peripheral blood samples, made up of around 41 ophthalmopathy patients, roughly 80 hyperthyroidism patients and roughly 17 progressor patients. For training and testing, the 80 to 100 patients in the discovery cohort were randomly divided in a 7:3 ratio. Summary of the overall study and its limitations: In validation, the model predicted progression to ophthalmopathy a median of about 6.5 months before onset, with about 70% sensitivity and about 72% specificity. Sample size was not statistically predetermined, and investigators were not blinded to group allocation. In cross-validation, a model built on a 13 V-J signature told ophthalmopathy apart from stable hyperthyroidism with under 90% sensitivity and roughly 83% specificity, and in testing the same model reached 80%/75%. Blood samples also contained most of the expanded thyroid clonotypes (frequency above 0.001), which suggests that blood repertoires may reflect thyroid immune responses.

Stable Graves' hyperthyroidism was defined as the absence of progression to ophthalmopathy over 18 months of follow-up. Hyperthyroidism patients were newly diagnosed, with disease duration under 2 months, and aged 18 to 65 years. Any patient with an uncontrolled infection, another autoimmune disease, pregnancy or lactation was excluded. Clinical symptoms, serum thyroxine and TRAb, thyroid ultrasound, and orbital computed tomography formed the basis for the diagnoses. PBMCs were separated from approximately 10 ml of fresh peripheral blood using Ficoll-Paque density gradient centrifugation. Total RNA was extracted using Trizol reagent, and RNA quality was assessed on an Agilent 2100 Bioanalyzer. The TCR beta CDR3 regions were amplified from the RNA transcripts. The TCR CDR3 was subjected to a first round of RT-PCR using the HTBI primer set and the Qiagen OneStep RT-PCR kit. Libraries were constructed in a second round of multiplex PCR, after which size selection and purification were performed. Paired-end sequencing of the libraries was performed with 100 bp reads on an Illumina HiSeq2000. The study's own analysis went as follows. Raw data were processed with SOAPnuke, discarding reads with adapters, uncalled bases, mean Phred below 15, or no exact constant-primer or identifier match. COPE v1.2.5 was used to merge the high-quality paired reads, and each unique nucleotide sequence was defined as a clonotype. Clonotypes were aligned to IMGT TRBV, TRBD and TRBJ reference segments using MiTCR v1.1. The analysis was restricted to V-J combinations with a frequency above 0.0001, which together covered just over 99% of the repertoires. A TCS score was defined as the ratio between F50 (clonal expansion) and ExV (chaos), using BLOSUM62-based TCRdist between CDR3 peptides within each V-J. Welch's t-statistics and random forest reduced some 510 V-J features to roughly 13, which were used in a naive Bayes classifier (R e1071). TCRdb reran the public reads through fastp at Q25 and MiXCR, keeping productive beta chains. When rows share a CDR3 protein, they turn into one entry using the most common DNA and genes. The V and J calls and clone size come from TCRdb's table, not from the authors' own analysis. The sample records about 350,000 distinct CDR3 sequences, 14% of which are singletons. The ten largest clonotypes hold around 23% of the sample.

On this clonotype itself: The antigen this receptor binds is unknown. The junction departs from germline at one end; a sequencing error may be responsible.

The source is a woman aged 25 to 39 with Graves' hyperthyroidism. Input material: blood.

The CDR3 sequence is CANSLGTVMYEQYF. The DNA reads TGCGCCAACAGCCTCGGGACGGTGATGTACGAGCAGTACTTC. Here the chain combines TRBV5-1 and TRBJ2-7; the D segment is perhaps TRBD1 or TRBD2, each sharing 5 matched bases. CDR1 and CDR2, per the germline V gene, are SGHRS and YFSETQ. The CDR3 runs 14 amino acids, cysteine and phenylalanine included. Of all the DNA, just the CDR3 is kept, 42 bases in frame from base 1.